Listed below are T cell receptor beta chains from one sample, sequenced in a study of technical replicates of blood from several donors. The data were produced by immunoSEQ multiplex PCR, yet TCRdb's version contains in-frame clones alone and is incomplete. The table lists 60,000 to 80,000 clones, 85% to 95% of them singletons, with approximately 0.39% in the top ten. The specimen sequenced was T cells isolated from PBMCs. These receptor sequences come from a human donor in good health. Each CDR3 is given with its conserved first and last residue. The D gene is left open where the match is weak. Clone size, where shown, is once, few, many, or a class for clones that have expanded.

J gene: TRBJ2-1
D gene: -
clone size: -
V gene: TRBV19
CDR3 protein: CASSIGGQFYNEQFF
CDR3 DNA: TGTGCCAGTAGTATCGGGGGGCAGTTCTACAATGAGCAGTTCTTC

J gene: TRBJ2-1
D gene: -
clone size: once
V gene: TRBV27
CDR3 protein: CASQEGNEQFF
CDR3 DNA: TGTGCCAGCCAAGAGGGAAATGAGCAGTTCTTC

J gene: TRBJ2-3
D gene: TRBD1
clone size: -
V gene: TRBV5-4
CDR3 protein: CASSFTGADTQYF
CDR3 DNA: TGTGCCAGCAGCTTCACAGGGGCAGATACGCAGTATTTT

J gene: TRBJ2-2
D gene: TRBD2
clone size: -
V gene: TRBV19
CDR3 protein: CASSPLAGGTGELFF
CDR3 DNA: TGTGCCAGTAGTCCCTTAGCGGGAGGGACCGGGGAGCTGTTTTTT

J gene: TRBJ1-2
D gene: -
clone size: -
V gene: TRBV9
CDR3 protein: CASSRNTVEGNYGYTF
CDR3 DNA: TGTGCCAGCAGCAGAAATACGGTGGAGGGAAACTATGGCTACACCTTC

J gene: TRBJ1-2
D gene: -
clone size: -
V gene: TRBV6-5
CDR3 protein: CASSYRGYGHYGYTF
CDR3 DNA: TGTGCCAGCAGTTACCGGGGGTACGGGCACTATGGCTACACCTTC

J gene: TRBJ2-7
D gene: TRBD1
clone size: -
V gene: TRBV5-1
CDR3 protein: CASSPGTAGPLRYEQYF
CDR3 DNA: TGCGCCAGCAGCCCCGGGACAGCCGGCCCCCTTCGATACGAGCAGTACTTC

J gene: TRBJ2-3
D gene: TRBD2
clone size: -
V gene: TRBV7-8
CDR3 protein: CASSPLGGGMSTDTQYF
CDR3 DNA: TGTGCCAGCAGCCCCCTGGGGGGAGGGATGAGCACAGATACGCAGTATTTT

J gene: TRBJ2-3
D gene: TRBD2
clone size: once
V gene: TRBV4-1
CDR3 protein: CASSQDSGRVTDTQYF
CDR3 DNA: TGCGCCAGCAGCCAAGACAGCGGGAGGGTAACAGATACGCAGTATTTT

J gene: TRBJ2-6
D gene: TRBD1
clone size: -
V gene: TRBV19
CDR3 protein: CASTRDRVNPGANVLTF
CDR3 DNA: TGTGCCAGTACCCGGGACAGGGTAAATCCTGGGGCCAACGTCCTGACTTTC

J gene: TRBJ2-5
D gene: -
clone size: -
V gene: TRBV6-5
CDR3 protein: CASIVTRTETQYF
CDR3 DNA: TGTGCCAGCATTGTAACTAGGACAGAGACCCAGTACTTC

J gene: TRBJ2-7
D gene: TRBD2
clone size: -
V gene: TRBV2
CDR3 protein: CASTTSGTSSYEQYF
CDR3 DNA: TGTGCCAGCACTACTAGCGGAACGAGCTCCTACGAGCAGTACTTC

J gene: TRBJ1-2
D gene: -
clone size: -
V gene: TRBV27
CDR3 protein: CASSLYSTYGYTF
CDR3 DNA: TGTGCCAGCAGTTTATACAGCACCTATGGCTACACCTTC

J gene: TRBJ2-1
D gene: -
clone size: -
V gene: TRBV25-1
CDR3 protein: CASSEYVVAANNEQFF
CDR3 DNA: TGTGCCAGCAGTGAATATGTTGTAGCGGCGAACAATGAGCAGTTCTTC

J gene: TRBJ2-1
D gene: TRBD2
clone size: once
V gene: TRBV4-3
CDR3 protein: CASSQDIAGGEQFF
CDR3 DNA: TGCGCCAGCAGCCAAGATATAGCGGGGGGTGAGCAGTTCTTC

J gene: TRBJ2-1
D gene: -
clone size: -
V gene: TRBV19
CDR3 protein: CASSIAGTYDEQFF
CDR3 DNA: TGTGCCAGTAGTATAGCAGGAACCTACGATGAGCAGTTCTTC

J gene: TRBJ2-1
D gene: TRBD2
clone size: -
V gene: TRBV15
CDR3 protein: CATSRGLAGDWNEQFF
CDR3 DNA: TGTGCCACCAGCAGAGGACTAGCGGGAGATTGGAATGAGCAGTTCTTC

J gene: TRBJ2-1
D gene: -
clone size: -
V gene: TRBV7-2
CDR3 protein: CASILRLGSYNEQFF
CDR3 DNA: TGTGCCAGCATCCTACGACTAGGCTCCTACAATGAGCAGTTCTTC

J gene: TRBJ2-1
D gene: -
clone size: -
V gene: TRBV10-3
CDR3 protein: CAISLDSSSYNEQFF
CDR3 DNA: TGTGCCATCAGTTTGGACTCAAGCTCCTACAATGAGCAGTTCTTC

J gene: TRBJ1-4
D gene: TRBD1
clone size: once
V gene: TRBV11-2
CDR3 protein: CASSPGQVSGKLFF
CDR3 DNA: TGTGCCAGCAGTCCTGGACAGGTGTCTGGAAAACTGTTTTTT